This TCR beta chain was identified in a study of OX40 agonist ivuxolimab in advanced cancers. Overall study context: With a range of roughly 20 to 79, age averaged roughly 61 years, and about 80% were male. One hepatocellular carcinoma and a couple of cutaneous melanoma patients partially responded. Notes on the study in general: Still undetermined is the antigen specificity of the expanded peripheral T cells.

Comment on this clone: Its antigen is undetermined.

The method was immunoSEQ multiplex PCR; TCRdb's version includes in-frame clones alone and lacks a portion of them. The sample lists about 92,000 clones, roughly nine tenths occurring once. V was cut by 3 bases and J by 0 bases, with 11 bases left in between. The CDR3 runs 16 residues. CDR1 is KGHSH and CDR2 is LQKENI in the germline V gene. Sampled blood was obtained at baseline, cycle 4 day 1, and cycle 7 day 1. Sequencing was performed on CD4+ or CD8+ T cells sorted from blood, taken in a trial of the OX40 agonist ivuxolimab. This sequence was found in an adult with an advanced solid tumor such as melanoma, head and neck, liver or kidney cancer. The chain links TRBV18 to TRBJ2-2; D ambiguous. The CDR3 is CASSPGRSSNTGELFF. CDR3 sequence (DNA): TGTGCCAGCTCACCGGGCAGAAGCTCGAACACCGGGGAGCTGTTTTTT.